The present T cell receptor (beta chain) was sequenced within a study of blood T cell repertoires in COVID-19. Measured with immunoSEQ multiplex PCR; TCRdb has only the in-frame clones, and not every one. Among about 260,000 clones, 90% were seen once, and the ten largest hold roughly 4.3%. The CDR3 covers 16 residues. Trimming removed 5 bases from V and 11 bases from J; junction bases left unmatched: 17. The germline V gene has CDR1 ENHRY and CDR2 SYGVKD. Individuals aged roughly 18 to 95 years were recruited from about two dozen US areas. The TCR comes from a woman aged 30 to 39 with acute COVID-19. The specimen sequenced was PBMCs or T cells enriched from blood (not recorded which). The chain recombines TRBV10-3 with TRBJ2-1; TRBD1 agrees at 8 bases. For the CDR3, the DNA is TGTGCCATCAGTTTCAAGCCGGGACAGGAGACGCCCCAGCAGTTCTTC. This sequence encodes CAISFKPGQETPQQFF.